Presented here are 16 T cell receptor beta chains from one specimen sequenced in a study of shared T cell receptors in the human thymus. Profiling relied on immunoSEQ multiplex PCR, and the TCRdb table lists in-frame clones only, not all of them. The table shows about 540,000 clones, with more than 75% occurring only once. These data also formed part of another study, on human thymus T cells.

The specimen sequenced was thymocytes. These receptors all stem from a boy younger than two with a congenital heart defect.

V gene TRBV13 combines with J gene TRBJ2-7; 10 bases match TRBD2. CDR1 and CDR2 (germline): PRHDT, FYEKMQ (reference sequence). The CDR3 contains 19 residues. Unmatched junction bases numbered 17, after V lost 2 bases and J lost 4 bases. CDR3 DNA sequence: TGTGCCAGCAGCTTAAGCCGGACTAGCGGCTATCGCTCGGGGTACGAGCAGTACTTC. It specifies CASSLSRTSGYRSGYEQYF. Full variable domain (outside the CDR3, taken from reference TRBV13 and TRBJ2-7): AAGVIQSPRHLIKEKRETATLKCYPIPRHDTVYWYQQGPGQDPQFLISFYEKMQSDKGSIPDRFSAQQFSDYHSELNMSSLELGDSALYFCASSLSRTSGYRSGYEQYFGPGTRLTVT.

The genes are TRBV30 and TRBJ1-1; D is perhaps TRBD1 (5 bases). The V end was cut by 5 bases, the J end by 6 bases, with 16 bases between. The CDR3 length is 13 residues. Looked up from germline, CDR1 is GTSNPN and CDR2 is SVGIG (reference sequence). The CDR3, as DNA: TGTGCCTGGCATTCCAGGGTTCGGTCTGAAGCTTTCTTT. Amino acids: CAWHSRVRSEAFF.

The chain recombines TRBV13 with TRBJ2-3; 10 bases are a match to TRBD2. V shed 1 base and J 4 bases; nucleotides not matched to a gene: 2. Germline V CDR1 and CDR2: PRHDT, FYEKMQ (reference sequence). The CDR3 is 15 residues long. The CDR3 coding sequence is TGTGCCAGCAGCTTAGAAAGCGGGAGGGCAGATACGCAGTATTTT. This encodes CASSLESGRADTQYF.

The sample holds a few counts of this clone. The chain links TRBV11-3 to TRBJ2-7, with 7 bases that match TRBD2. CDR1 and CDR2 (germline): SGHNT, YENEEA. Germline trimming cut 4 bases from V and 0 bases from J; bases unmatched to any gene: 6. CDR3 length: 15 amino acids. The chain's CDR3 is CASSSTSASSYEQYF. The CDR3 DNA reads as TGTGCCAGCAGCTCCACTAGCGCCAGCTCCTACGAGCAGTACTTC.

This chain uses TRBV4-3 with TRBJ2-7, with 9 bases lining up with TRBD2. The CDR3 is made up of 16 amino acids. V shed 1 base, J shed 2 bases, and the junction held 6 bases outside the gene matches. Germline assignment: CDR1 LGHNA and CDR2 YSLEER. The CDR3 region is CASSQVHSGSPYEQYF. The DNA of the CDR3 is TGCGCCAGCAGCCAAGTACATAGCGGGAGCCCCTACGAGCAGTACTTC.

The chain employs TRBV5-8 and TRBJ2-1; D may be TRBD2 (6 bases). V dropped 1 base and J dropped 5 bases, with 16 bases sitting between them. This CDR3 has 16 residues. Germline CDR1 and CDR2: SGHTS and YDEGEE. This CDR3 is CASSLCGRECNNEQFF. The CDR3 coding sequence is TGTGCCAGCAGCTTGTGTGGCCGGGAGTGTAACAATGAGCAGTTCTTC.

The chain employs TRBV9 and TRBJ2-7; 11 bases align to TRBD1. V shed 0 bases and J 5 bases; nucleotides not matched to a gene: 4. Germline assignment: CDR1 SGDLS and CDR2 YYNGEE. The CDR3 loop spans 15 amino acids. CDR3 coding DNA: TGTGCCAGCAGCGTAGATATGGGACAGGGGGACGAGCAGTACTTC. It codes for CASSVDMGQGDEQYF. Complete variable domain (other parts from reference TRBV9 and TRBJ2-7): DSGVTQTPKHLITATGQRVTLRCSPRSGDLSVYWYQQSLDQGLQFLIQYYNGEERAKGNILERFSAQQFPDLHSELNLSSLELGDSALYFCASSVDMGQGDEQYFGPGTRLTVT.

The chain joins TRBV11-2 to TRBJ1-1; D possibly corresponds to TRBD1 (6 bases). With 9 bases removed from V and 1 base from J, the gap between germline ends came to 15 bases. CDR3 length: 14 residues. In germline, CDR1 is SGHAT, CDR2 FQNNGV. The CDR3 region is CARIWGGANTEAFF. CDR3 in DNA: TGTGCCAGAATATGGGGGGGGGCGAACACTGAAGCTTTCTTT.

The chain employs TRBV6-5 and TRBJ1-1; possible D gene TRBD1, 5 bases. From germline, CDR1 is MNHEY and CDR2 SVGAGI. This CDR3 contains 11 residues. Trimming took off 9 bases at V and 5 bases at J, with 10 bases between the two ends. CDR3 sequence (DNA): TGTGCCAGTTTGGGGGGTACTGAAGCTTTCTTT. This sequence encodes CASLGGTEAFF.

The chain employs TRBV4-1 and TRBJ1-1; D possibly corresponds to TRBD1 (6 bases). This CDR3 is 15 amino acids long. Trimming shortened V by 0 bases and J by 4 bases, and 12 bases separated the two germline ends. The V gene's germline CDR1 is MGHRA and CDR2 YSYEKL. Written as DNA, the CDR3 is TGCGCCAGCAGCCAAGATCCACGAGGGGGCACTGAAGCTTTCTTT. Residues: CASSQDPRGGTEAFF.

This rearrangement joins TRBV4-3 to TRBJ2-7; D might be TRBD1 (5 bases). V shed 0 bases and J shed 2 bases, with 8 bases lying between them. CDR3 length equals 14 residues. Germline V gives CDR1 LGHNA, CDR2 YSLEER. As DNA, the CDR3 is TGCGCCAGCAGCCAAGAATCAGGGACCTACGAGCAGTACTTC. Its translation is CASSQESGTYEQYF.

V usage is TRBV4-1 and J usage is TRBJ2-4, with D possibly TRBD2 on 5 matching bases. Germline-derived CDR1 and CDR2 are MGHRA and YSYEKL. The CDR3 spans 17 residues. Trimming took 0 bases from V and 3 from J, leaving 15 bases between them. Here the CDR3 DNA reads TGCGCCAGCAGCCAAGATCTGGGTCCGAGCGGCAAAAACATTCAGTACTTC. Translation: CASSQDLGPSGKNIQYF.

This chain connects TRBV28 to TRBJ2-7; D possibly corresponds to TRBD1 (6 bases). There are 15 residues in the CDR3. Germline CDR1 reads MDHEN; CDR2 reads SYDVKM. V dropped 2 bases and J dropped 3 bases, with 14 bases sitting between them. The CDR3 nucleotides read TGTGCCAGCAGTTTAGGGGGTCAAGGGGGCTACGAGCAGTACTTC. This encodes CASSLGGQGGYEQYF.

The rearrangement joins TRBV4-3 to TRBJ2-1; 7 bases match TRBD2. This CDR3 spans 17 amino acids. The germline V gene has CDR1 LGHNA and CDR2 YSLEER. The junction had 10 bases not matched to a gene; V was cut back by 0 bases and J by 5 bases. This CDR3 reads CASSQDLLLAVDNEQFF. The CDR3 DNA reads TGCGCCAGCAGCCAAGATCTTTTGCTAGCGGTAGACAATGAGCAGTTCTTC.

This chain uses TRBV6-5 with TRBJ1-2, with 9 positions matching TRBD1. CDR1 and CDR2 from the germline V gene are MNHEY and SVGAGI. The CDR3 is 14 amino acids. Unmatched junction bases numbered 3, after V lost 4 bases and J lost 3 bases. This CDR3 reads CASSSDRGDYGYTF. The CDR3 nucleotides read TGTGCCAGCAGTTCGGACAGGGGCGACTATGGCTACACCTTC.

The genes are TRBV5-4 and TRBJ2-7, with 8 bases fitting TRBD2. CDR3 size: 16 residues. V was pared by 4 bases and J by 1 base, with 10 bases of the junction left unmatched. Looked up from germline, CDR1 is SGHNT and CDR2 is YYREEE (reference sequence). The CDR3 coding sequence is TGTGCCAGCAGCGATAATAGCGGGAAACGGTCCTACGAGCAGTACTTC. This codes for CASSDNSGKRSYEQYF.